A single sample is the source of the 18 T cell receptor beta chains below, sequenced in a study of OX40 agonist ivuxolimab in advanced cancers. Method: immunoSEQ multiplex PCR; TCRdb's copy keeps in-frame clones and lacks some. Here the sample spans 90,000 to 100,000 clones, 88% being singletons. Sequenced here: CD4+ or CD8+ T cells sorted from blood, sampled in a trial of the OX40 agonist ivuxolimab. The receptors were sampled from an adult with an advanced solid tumor such as melanoma, head and neck, liver or kidney cancer.

This chain links TRBV19 with TRBJ1-5; 9 nucleotides line up with TRBD1. This CDR3 contains 16 residues. The V gene end was trimmed by 5 bases and the J gene end by 6 bases; junction bases not matched to a gene: 11. The germline CDR1 and CDR2 sequences are LNHDA and SQIVND (reference sequence). CDR3 sequence reads: CASSGLGQGEFQPQHF. CDR3 bases: TGTGCCAGTAGTGGCTTGGGACAGGGAGAATTTCAGCCCCAGCATTTT.

CDR3 residues: CATRGATNEKLFF. As DNA, the CDR3 is TGTGCCACCCGCGGGGCGACTAATGAAAAACTGTTTTTT. The chain couples TRBV4-2 to TRBJ1-4; possibly TRBD1 for D (5 bases). Trimming removed 10 bases from V and 2 bases from J, with 11 bases in between. CDR3 length: 13 residues. The germline CDR1 and CDR2 sequences are LGHNA and YNFKEQ.

This clone was found once. The chain links TRBV2 to TRBJ1-5; D gene uncertain. Deletions cut 0 bases from V and 5 bases from J, with 14 bases between. The CDR3 is 16 residues long. Germline lookup yields CDR1 SNHLY and CDR2 FYNNEI. The CDR3 spells CASSEAALLVHQPQHF. The CDR3 coding sequence is TGTGCCAGCAGTGAAGCGGCGCTCCTCGTCCATCAGCCCCAGCATTTT.

The chain combines TRBV6-1 with TRBJ2-7; D not certain. The CDR3 has 11 amino acids. V shed 5 bases and J shed 0 bases, with 2 bases lying between them. The germline CDR1 and CDR2 sequences are MNHNS and SASEGT. The CDR3 sequence: CASSTSYEQYV. In DNA form, the CDR3 reads TGTGCCAGCAGTACCTCCTACGAGCAGTACGTC.

This clone came up once. The chain employs TRBV4-3 and TRBJ1-2, with D unresolved. This CDR3 region has 17 residues. Per germline, CDR1 LGHNA and CDR2 YSLEER. The V and J ends lost 0 bases and 2 bases respectively, with 16 bases between them. DNA of the CDR3: TGCGCCAGCAGCCAAGATTGGCAGGCGGATTCAAACTATGGCTACACCTTC. Amino acids: CASSQDWQADSNYGYTF.

The chain carries TRBV5-8 and TRBJ2-7; 7 nucleotides agree with TRBD2. Germline V gene lookup returns CDR1 SGHTS and CDR2 YDEGEE. The length of the CDR3 is 15 residues. Trimming took 0 bases from V and 6 from J; bases not matched to a gene: 9. In DNA form, the CDR3 reads TGTGCCAGCAGCTTGGTTAGCGGGTTATCCCCCGAGCAGTACGTC. Translating it yields CASSLVSGLSPEQYV.

The chain uses TRBV6-4 and TRBJ2-6; D assignment may be TRBD1 or TRBD2 (5 bases each). The CDR3 sequence is 18 residues long. CDR1 is MRHNA, CDR2 SNTAGT, per germline. The germline V and J ends were trimmed by 5 bases and 0 bases, with 17 bases remaining between them. The CDR3 nucleotides read TGTGCCAGCAGTCCCTCGGGGACGCCGAGCTCTGGGGCCAACGTCCTGACTTTC. Translating it yields CASSPSGTPSSGANVLTF.

The rearrangement links TRBV4-1 to TRBJ1-1, with D tentatively TRBD1 (5 bases). This CDR3 region has 15 residues. V lost 2 bases to trimming and J lost 0 bases, with 10 bases between them. Per germline, CDR1 MGHRA and CDR2 YSYEKL. The CDR3 DNA reads TGCGCCAGCAGCCAAAACGGGGCGATGAACACTGAAGCTTTCTTT. It translates to CASSQNGAMNTEAFF.

This clone has a single count. The chain joins TRBV5-1 to TRBJ1-2; 8 bases line up with TRBD1. The germline CDR1 and CDR2 sequences are SGHRS and YFSETQ. V dropped 9 bases and J dropped 8; count of bases not matched to a gene: 12. The CDR3 runs 13 residues. CDR3 loop: CATQGANESGYTF. In DNA form, the CDR3 reads TGCGCCACCCAGGGGGCGAATGAGTCCGGCTACACCTTC.

V gene TRBV19 combines with J gene TRBJ1-5, with D possibly matching TRBD1 (5 bases). This CDR3 has 14 amino acids. Germline V CDR1 and CDR2: LNHDA, SQIVND (reference sequence). V was pared by 6 bases and J by 5 bases, with 14 bases between. In DNA form, the CDR3 reads TGTGCCAGTAGCCTTCGCAGGGAACATCAGCCCCAGCATTTT. Translated: CASSLRREHQPQHF.

V is TRBV7-9 and J is TRBJ1-1, with D unclear. The V gene lost 2 bases and the J gene lost 1 base, with 8 bases spanning the gap. The CDR3 runs to 14 residues. Germline loops: CDR1 SEHNR, CDR2 FQNEAQ (reference sequence). CDR3 in amino acids: CASSLSLSNTEAFF. DNA for the CDR3: TGTGCCAGCAGCTTATCCCTTTCGAACACTGAAGCTTTCTTT.

The rearrangement uses TRBV2 and TRBJ1-5; 8 bases map to TRBD1. From germline, CDR1 is SNHLY and CDR2 FYNNEI. CDR3 length: 17 residues. V dropped 6 bases and J dropped 3; count of bases not matched to a gene: 13. CDR3 residues: CASRGQSRDRYNQPQHF. The CDR3 DNA sequence: TGTGCCAGCAGAGGACAGTCCCGGGACAGGTACAATCAGCCCCAGCATTTT.

This chain links TRBV19 with TRBJ1-5; D is unclear. Germline-derived CDR1 and CDR2 are LNHDA and SQIVND (reference sequence). V gave up 4 bases and J gave up 3 bases, with 16 bases separating them. This CDR3 has 16 residues. In DNA, the CDR3 is TGTGCCAGTAGTACTGGCTCTGGGTGGGTCAATCAGCCCCAGCATTTT. Protein product: CASSTGSGWVNQPQHF.

The chain uses TRBV18 and TRBJ1-3, with a possible D match to TRBD1 (5 bases). The CDR3 extends over 15 amino acids. Germline V gives CDR1 KGHSH, CDR2 LQKENI. V lost 3 bases, J lost 0 bases, and 9 bases lay in between. CDR3 residues: CASSPGTDSGNTIYF. The DNA for the CDR3 is TGTGCCAGCTCACCGGGGACGGACTCTGGAAACACCATATATTTT.

The genes are TRBV5-1 and TRBJ2-2, with D maybe TRBD1 (6 bases). V was clipped by 5 bases and J by 3 bases, with 11 bases between them. CDR3 length: 14 residues. Germline CDR1 reads SGHRS; CDR2 reads YFSETQ. The CDR3 region has the DNA TGCGCCAGCAGACTCACAGGGTACACCGGGGAGCTGTTTTTT. Protein product: CASRLTGYTGELFF.

The chain employs TRBV7-9 and TRBJ2-2; D possibly corresponds to TRBD1 (6 bases). Germline V CDR1 and CDR2: SEHNR, FQNEAQ (reference sequence). Trimming cost V 7 bases and J 0 bases, with 15 bases left between them. CDR3 length equals 16 residues. As DNA, the CDR3 is TGTGCCAGCACACCTCCAGGGGCTACGAACACCGGGGAGCTGTTTTTT. Its translation: CASTPPGATNTGELFF.

Only one count was recorded for this clone. The V gene is TRBV5-6, the J gene TRBJ1-4; unclear D gene. The CDR3 covers 17 residues. The germline V gene encodes CDR1 SGHDT and CDR2 YYEEEE. Between the trimmed V and J ends, which lost 2 bases and 0 bases, there was a span of 14 bases. CDR3 bases: TGTGCCAGCAGCTTCCGCGCAGGATATGCAACTAATGAAAAACTGTTTTTT. Protein product: CASSFRAGYATNEKLFF.

This chain joins TRBV11-2 and TRBJ2-1, with D perhaps being TRBD1 or TRBD2 (6 bases each). V lost 5 bases to trimming and J lost 9 bases, with 20 bases between them. This CDR3 has 15 residues. The V gene's germline CDR1 is SGHAT and CDR2 FQNNGV. The CDR3 spells CASSRGGPARPEQFF. Written as DNA, the CDR3 is TGTGCCAGCAGCCGAGGGGGGCCCGCGAGACCTGAGCAGTTCTTC. Combining the CDR3 with reference TRBV11-2 and TRBJ2-1 gives the whole variable domain EAGVAQSPRYKIIEKRQSVAFWCNPISGHATLYWYQQILGQGPKLLIQFQNNGVVDDSQLPKDRFSAERLKGVDSTLKIQPAKLEDSAVYLCASSRGGPARPEQFFGPGTRLTVL.